A single sample is the source of the 30 T cell receptor beta chains below, sequenced in a study of healthy donors' naive CD4 and CD8 T cells. A linear amplification protocol produced the TCR libraries from around 510 ng of total RNA. MiXCR, run by TCRdb on the reads, gives a single entry per CDR3 protein. The table shows some 190,000 distinct CDR3 sequences, with about four fifths occurring only once. Sequences were obtained from naive CD4+ and CD8+ T cells sorted from blood, pooled from several donors. The receptors originated from a pool of human donors in good health; the sample pools cells from several healthy donors.

The rearrangement joins TRBV27 to TRBJ1-1, with TRBD1 matching over 8 bases. The V segment lost 7 bases and the J segment 5 bases; nucleotides outside the gene matches: 9. This CDR3 is built from 14 residues. The germline V gene has CDR1 MNHEY and CDR2 SMNVEV (reference sequence). Here the CDR3 DNA reads TGTGCCAGCACCTCAGGGGGCTGGGATACTGAAGCTTTCTTT. Its translation: CASTSGGWDTEAFF.

The rearrangement uses TRBV5-4 and TRBJ2-2; TRBD1 matches at 7 bases. Germline CDR1 SGHNT, CDR2 YYREEE (reference sequence). V lost 1 base, J lost 4 bases, and 10 bases stayed unmatched. CDR3 length equals 17 residues. CDR3 residues: CASSLKGPGQITGELFF. DNA for the CDR3: TGTGCCAGCAGCTTGAAGGGCCCGGGACAGATCACCGGGGAGCTGTTTTTT.

The rearrangement joins TRBV7-8 to TRBJ2-7, with unresolved D. The germline V and J ends were trimmed by 1 base and 7 bases, with 11 bases remaining between them. The CDR3 is 13 residues long. CDR1 is SGHVS, CDR2 FQNEAQ, per germline. CDR3 sequence reads: CASSLVLDQEQYF. The CDR3 DNA follows: TGTGCCAGCAGCTTAGTTCTAGATCAAGAGCAGTACTTC.

The rearrangement joins TRBV29-1 to TRBJ2-7; weak D call: TRBD1 (6 bases). The CDR3 sequence is 13 residues long. Between the trimmed V and J ends, which lost 4 bases and 3 bases, there was a span of 13 bases. Germline assignment: CDR1 SQVTM and CDR2 ANQGSEA. This CDR3 is CSVGAGEHYEQYF. Written as DNA, the CDR3 is TGCAGCGTTGGGGCAGGGGAGCACTACGAGCAGTACTTC.

The chain has TRBV29-1 and TRBJ2-7; TRBD2 agrees at 11 bases. V gave up 7 bases and J gave up 3 bases; unmatched junction bases: 8. From germline, CDR1 is SQVTM and CDR2 ANQGSEA. The CDR3 has 14 amino acids. The CDR3 DNA is TGCAGCGGGGCGGAGGGGACTAGCGGCTACGAGCAGTACTTC. It is translated as CSGAEGTSGYEQYF.

This chain joins TRBV30 and TRBJ2-7; TRBD2 matches 8 bases. The CDR3 has 14 residues. With V trimmed by 1 base and J by 5 bases, 7 bases remained unmatched. Germline V CDR1 and CDR2: GTSNPN, SVGIG (reference sequence). The CDR3 protein is CAWSASGSSHEQYF. In DNA, the CDR3 is TGTGCCTGGAGTGCAAGCGGGAGTTCCCACGAGCAGTACTTC.

This clonotype was seen a single time. The chain combines TRBV27 with TRBJ1-2; D might be TRBD1 (5 bases). V lost 11 bases, J lost 4 bases, and 20 bases lay in between. The CDR3 extends over 14 amino acids. Per the germline V gene, CDR1 is MNHEY and CDR2 is SMNVEV (reference sequence). DNA of the CDR3: TGTGCCCCTGGGGGGATATCAAGTGGCTATGGCTACACCTTC. Its translation: CAPGGISSGYGYTF.

The V and J genes are TRBV20-1 and TRBJ2-3, with 10 bases fitting TRBD2. CDR3 length: 17 amino acids. V shed 1 base and J 2 bases; nucleotides not matched to a gene: 9. Per the germline V gene, CDR1 is DFQATT and CDR2 is SNEGSKA (reference sequence). The CDR3 DNA sequence: TGCAGTGCTAGAGTTCGGGCTAGCGGGAGAGTCACAGATACGCAGTATTTT. Translated, it gives CSARVRASGRVTDTQYF.

Regarding this clonotype: One end of the junction fails to match germline, which may point to a read error. V and J are TRBV6-6 and TRBJ2-5; D is undetermined. This CDR3 contains 14 residues. Germline loops: CDR1 MNHNY, CDR2 SVGAGI (reference sequence). The CDR3 bases are TGTGCCTGCCGTCGACCCAGTGATGGAGAGGCCCAGTACTTC. Its translation: CACRRPSDGEAQYF.

The V and J genes are TRBV29-1 and TRBJ2-1; the match to TRBD2 covers 8 bases. Looked up from germline, CDR1 is SQVTM and CDR2 is ANQGSEA. The CDR3 is made up of 14 amino acids. The V segment lost 4 bases and the J segment 0 bases; nucleotides outside the gene matches: 2. CDR3: CSVGGRLSYNEQFF. Here the CDR3 DNA reads TGCAGCGTTGGCGGGAGGCTCTCCTACAATGAGCAGTTCTTC.

This clonotype has a single count. The chain recombines TRBV30 with TRBJ1-2; TRBD1 might be the D (6 bases). The V end lost 2 bases, the J end lost 5 bases, and 15 bases lay between the germline ends. CDR3 length equals 14 residues. CDR1 is GTSNPN and CDR2 is SVGIG in the germline V gene (reference sequence). This CDR3 is CAWSPKDRDYGYTF. Written as DNA, the CDR3 is TGTGCCTGGAGTCCGAAGGACAGAGATTATGGCTACACCTTC.

This clonotype came up a few times. CDR3 residues: CASSQGWFDEQYF. In DNA form, the CDR3 reads TGTGCCAGCAGCCAGGGTTGGTTTGACGAGCAGTACTTC. This chain uses TRBV11-2 with TRBJ2-7; TRBD1 might be the D (5 bases). With 5 bases removed from V and 5 bases from J, the gap between germline ends came to 13 bases. Germline V gene sequence: CDR1 SGHAT, CDR2 FQNNGV. The CDR3 sequence is 13 residues long.

The sample holds one count of this clonotype. CDR3 sequence (DNA): TGTGCCAGCAGTTTAGAGGGAGATATGAGGTACGAGCAGTACTTC. Its translation: CASSLEGDMRYEQYF. The chain couples TRBV28 to TRBJ2-7; perhaps TRBD2 as D (5 bases). This CDR3 comprises 15 residues. In germline, CDR1 is MDHEN, CDR2 SYDVKM. With 2 bases removed from V and 4 bases from J, the gap between germline ends came to 15 bases.

The V and J genes are TRBV6-2 or TRBV6-3 and TRBJ2-2, with D uncertain. This CDR3 comprises 12 residues. The V and J ends lost 3 bases and 9 bases respectively, with 8 bases between them. Germline assignment: CDR1 MNHEY and CDR2 SVGEGT. The CDR3 is CASSYMARELFF. As DNA, the CDR3 is TGTGCCAGCAGTTATATGGCCAGGGAGCTGTTTTTT.

The chain has TRBV29-1 and TRBJ2-6; D is uncertain. V lost 7 bases to trimming and J lost 3 bases, with 4 bases between them. The germline V gene encodes CDR1 SQVTM and CDR2 ANQGSEA. The CDR3 has 11 amino acids. CDR3 nucleotide sequence: TGCAGCGGTGGTGGGGCCAACGTCCTGACTTTC. Residues: CSGGGANVLTF.

The V gene is TRBV19, the J gene TRBJ1-2; 8 positions agree with TRBD1. This CDR3 spans 13 amino acids. V lost 6 bases to trimming and J lost 6 bases; unmatched junction nucleotides: 6. Germline V CDR1 and CDR2: LNHDA, SQIVND (reference sequence). The CDR3 DNA reads TGTGCCAGTAGCCCAGGACAGGGTAATGGCTACACCTTC. This sequence encodes CASSPGQGNGYTF.

The V call is TRBV7-2, the J call TRBJ1-4; TRBD1 agrees at 7 bases. Germline values: CDR1 SGHTA, CDR2 FQGNSA. The CDR3 has 14 residues. Trimming took 4 bases from V and 5 from J; bases not matched to a gene: 4. CDR3 loop: CASSSGTVNEKLFF. In DNA form, the CDR3 reads TGTGCCAGCAGCTCCGGGACAGTGAATGAAAAACTGTTTTTT.

There are a few counts of this clonotype. The V and J genes are TRBV29-1 and TRBJ2-6; D gene uncertain. Germline values: CDR1 SQVTM, CDR2 ANQGSEA. The CDR3 sequence is 15 residues long. Deletions cut 6 bases from V and 0 bases from J, with 12 bases between. The CDR3 spells CSVYFRRSGANVLTF. The CDR3 DNA sequence: TGCAGCGTCTATTTCAGGCGCTCTGGGGCCAACGTCCTGACTTTC.

This chain joins TRBV27 and TRBJ1-2; 8 positions agree with TRBD1. The germline gives CDR1 MNHEY, CDR2 SMNVEV (reference sequence). The CDR3 is 14 amino acids. V shed 3 bases and J 0 bases; nucleotides not matched to a gene: 0. CDR3 protein: CASSLTGANYGYTF. CDR3 nucleotides: TGTGCCAGCAGTTTGACAGGGGCTAACTATGGCTACACCTTC.

The rearrangement uses TRBV29-1 and TRBJ1-2; no clear D gene. Trimming pared 3 bases from V and 8 bases from J, leaving 16 bases between. This CDR3 comprises 13 residues. CDR1 is SQVTM and CDR2 is ANQGSEA in the germline V gene. The CDR3 nucleotides are TGCAGCGTTGATGTTTTCCAGGATTTGGGCTACACCTTC. It specifies CSVDVFQDLGYTF.

The chain employs TRBV19 and TRBJ2-3, with 7 bases fitting TRBD1. This CDR3 is built from 16 residues. V lost 5 bases, J lost 5 bases, and 13 bases stayed unmatched. The germline V gene has CDR1 LNHDA and CDR2 SQIVND (reference sequence). CDR3 DNA sequence: TGTGCCAGTAGTCTTCAAGGGGGCTGGATTGGAGATACGCAGTATTTT. Protein: CASSLQGGWIGDTQYF.

The gene calls are TRBV6-6 and TRBJ2-4, with 8 bases fitting TRBD2. The CDR3 length is 14 residues. Germline V gene lookup returns CDR1 MNHNY and CDR2 SVGAGI (reference sequence). Trimming at V came to 5 bases and at J to 9 bases, leaving 9 bases not matched to a gene. Here the CDR3 reads CASSNPGLGSIQYF. In DNA form, the CDR3 reads TGTGCCAGCAGTAACCCGGGACTAGGATCCATTCAGTACTTC.

A few counts support this clonotype. This rearrangement joins TRBV5-1 to TRBJ2-5, with D perhaps assigned TRBD1 or TRBD2 (5 bases each). This CDR3 is 16 amino acids long. The V end was cut by 4 bases, the J end by 5 bases, with 21 bases between. Germline V gives CDR1 SGHRS, CDR2 YFSETQ. CDR3 amino acids: CASSPQRRGVGETQYF. CDR3 DNA sequence: TGCGCCAGCAGCCCGCAAAGAAGGGGAGTTGGGGAGACCCAGTACTTC.

The J gene is TRBJ1-2, the V gene TRBV6-2 or TRBV6-3; TRBD1 matches 11 bases. This CDR3 contains 14 residues. V gave up 5 bases and J gave up 5 bases; unmatched junction bases: 4. Per the germline V gene, CDR1 is MNHEY and CDR2 is SVGEGT. CDR3 bases: TGTGCCAGCAGTGCCGGGACAGGGGGATATGGCTACACCTTC. This sequence encodes CASSAGTGGYGYTF.

The V and J genes are TRBV7-8 and TRBJ2-3; D possibly corresponds to TRBD1 (6 bases). There are 18 residues in the CDR3. V was cut by 2 bases and J by 0 bases, with 18 bases left in between. Germline CDR1 SGHVS, CDR2 FQNEAQ. CDR3 residues: CASSLSLETGTSTDTQYF. The DNA of the CDR3 is TGTGCCAGCAGCTTATCCCTAGAGACAGGAACTAGCACAGATACGCAGTATTTT.

V and J are TRBV29-1 and TRBJ2-1; TRBD2 is a possible D gene (6 bases). The CDR3 is made up of 15 amino acids. Germline CDR1 and CDR2: SQVTM and ANQGSEA. Deletions cut 7 bases from V and 8 bases from J, with 24 bases between. Here the CDR3 reads CSGRSDGSSLDEQFF. The CDR3, as DNA: TGCAGCGGTAGAAGCGACGGGAGTTCTTTGGATGAGCAGTTCTTC.

J is TRBJ2-5 and V is TRBV19; maybe TRBD2 (6 bases). Trimming removed 8 bases from V and 5 bases from J, with 9 bases in between. CDR1 LNHDA and CDR2 SQIVND come from the germline V gene (reference sequence). This CDR3 has 11 amino acids. CDR3: CASLEGETQYF. The CDR3 DNA reads as TGTGCCAGTCTGGAGGGCGAGACCCAGTACTTC.

The chain carries TRBV6-6 and TRBJ2-1, with TRBD1 matching over 9 bases. The CDR3 runs to 17 residues. The germline V gene encodes CDR1 MNHNY and CDR2 SVGAGI (reference sequence). After removal of 1 base from V and 6 bases from J, the junction contained 10 bases not matched to a gene. The DNA for the CDR3 is TGTGCCAGCAGTTACTTATTACAGGGGGCATCCCCCAATGAGCAGTTCTTC. It is translated as CASSYLLQGASPNEQFF.

The rearrangement joins TRBV19 to TRBJ2-1, with TRBD2 matching over 12 bases. The germline gives CDR1 LNHDA, CDR2 SQIVND (reference sequence). Trimming took 0 bases from V and 2 from J; bases not matched to a gene: 11. The CDR3 is made up of 20 amino acids. The CDR3: CASSIEGLAGQAGPYNEQFF. The CDR3 DNA reads as TGTGCCAGTAGTATAGAAGGACTAGCGGGACAGGCCGGCCCCTACAATGAGCAGTTCTTC.

The CDR3 loop reads CASSAKDRNTEAFF. CDR3 DNA sequence: TGTGCCAGTAGTGCCAAAGACAGGAACACTGAAGCTTTCTTT. This chain links TRBV19 with TRBJ1-1, with D tentatively TRBD1 (5 bases). The ends were cut back, 5 bases at V and 1 base at J, with 11 bases in the middle. The CDR3 runs 14 residues. Germline CDR1 is LNHDA and CDR2 is SQIVND (reference sequence).